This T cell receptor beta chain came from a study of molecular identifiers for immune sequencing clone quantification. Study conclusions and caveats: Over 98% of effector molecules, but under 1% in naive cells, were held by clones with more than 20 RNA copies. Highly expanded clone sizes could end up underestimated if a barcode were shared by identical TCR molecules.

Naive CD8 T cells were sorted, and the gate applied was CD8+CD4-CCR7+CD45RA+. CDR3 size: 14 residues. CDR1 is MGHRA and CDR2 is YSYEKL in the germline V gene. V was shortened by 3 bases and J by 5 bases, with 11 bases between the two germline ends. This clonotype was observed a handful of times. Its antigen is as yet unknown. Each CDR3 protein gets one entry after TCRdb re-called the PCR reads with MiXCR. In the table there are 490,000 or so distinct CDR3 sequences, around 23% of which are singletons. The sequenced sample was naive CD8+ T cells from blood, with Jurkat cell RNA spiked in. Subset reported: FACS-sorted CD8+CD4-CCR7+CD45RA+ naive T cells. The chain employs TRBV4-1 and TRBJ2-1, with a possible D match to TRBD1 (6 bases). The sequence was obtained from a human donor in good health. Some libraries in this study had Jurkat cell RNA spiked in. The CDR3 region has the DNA TGCGCCAGCAGCCATAGACAGGATCACAATGAGCAGTTCTTC. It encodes CASSHRQDHNEQFF.